Included here is one T cell receptor beta chain sequence, with context. Germline V gene data show CDR1 as LNHDA and CDR2 as SQIVND (reference sequence). After removal of 7 bases from V and 3 bases from J, the junction contained 7 bases not matched to a gene. This CDR3 is 15 amino acids long. Per the original data handling: The authors estimated nucleated cell counts from reference gene primer amplification. Data came from immunoSEQ multiplex PCR; TCRdb stores just in-frame clones and leaves some out. D and trimming come from the DNA, and the V and J calls and clone size come from that table. This table holds roughly 240,000 clones, 83% found once. The data were obtained in a study of blood T cell repertoires in COVID-19. Across the study: Samples taken during acute and convalescent COVID-19 were collected in the United States, Italy and Spain. PBMCs, B-cell-depleted T cells, or T cells provided the cDNA or gDNA that made up the material.

Sequences were obtained from peripheral blood. The rearrangement uses TRBV19 and TRBJ1-4, with 8 positions matching TRBD1. The sequence derives from a man between 60 and 75 years old who had recovered from COVID-19. The CDR3 here is CASTRRGQANEKLFF. The CDR3 region has the DNA TGTGCCAGTACTAGACGGGGACAGGCTAATGAAAAACTGTTTTTT.